The 27 T cell receptor beta chains reported below all come from one sample, sequenced in a study of OX40 agonist ivuxolimab in advanced cancers. The assay was immunoSEQ multiplex PCR, and TCRdb's table has in-frame clones only and misses some. The sample includes 95,000 to 120,000 clones, around 93% seen only once; the top ten take under 0.85%. The starting material was CD4+ or CD8+ T cells sorted from blood, obtained in a trial of the OX40 agonist ivuxolimab. These receptors all come from an adult with an advanced solid tumor such as melanoma, head and neck, liver or kidney cancer.

V is TRBV6-5 and J is TRBJ1-2; 10 nucleotides align to TRBD1. The V gene's germline CDR1 is MNHEY and CDR2 SVGAGI. V shed 6 bases and J 3 bases; nucleotides not matched to a gene: 4. The CDR3 totals 14 residues. CDR3 loop: CASSLGTGDYGYTF. The CDR3 DNA follows: TGTGCCAGCAGCCTGGGGACAGGGGACTATGGCTACACCTTC.

This chain uses TRBV18 with TRBJ1-1, with TRBD1 as a possible D gene (5 bases). V dropped 2 bases and J dropped 5 bases, with 9 bases sitting between them. There are 13 residues in the CDR3. Germline lookup yields CDR1 KGHSH and CDR2 LQKENI. This chain's CDR3 is CASSPSEGTEAFF. The CDR3 DNA reads TGTGCCAGCTCACCATCGGAGGGGACTGAAGCTTTCTTT.

This chain joins TRBV6-1 and TRBJ1-5, with TRBD1 identical over 9 bases. Germline V gene lookup returns CDR1 MNHNS and CDR2 SASEGT. There are 13 residues in the CDR3. The junction had 6 bases not matched to a gene; V was cut back by 10 bases and J by 5 bases. CDR3 nucleotide sequence: TGTGCCACGCGGACAGGGGTTGATCAGCCCCAGCATTTT. Amino acids: CATRTGVDQPQHF.

In its sample, this clone was seen a few times. The V call is TRBV7-3, the J call TRBJ2-2; the D gene is possibly TRBD2 (6 bases). From germline, CDR1 is SGHTA and CDR2 FQGTGA. Trimming cost V 3 bases and J 4 bases, with 9 bases left between them. The CDR3 spans 14 residues. The CDR3 nucleotides read TGTGCCAGCAGCTTTTCGCGGGGCACCGGGGAGCTGTTTTTT. Its protein is CASSFSRGTGELFF. Full variable domain (remainder filled in from reference TRBV7-3 and TRBJ2-2): GAGVSQTPSNKVTEKGKYVELRCDPISGHTALYWYRQSLGQGPEFLIYFQGTGAADDSGLPNDRFFAVRPEGSVSTLKIQRTERGDSAVYLCASSFSRGTGELFFGEGSRLTVL.

The chain has TRBV29-1 and TRBJ2-7; a possible D gene is TRBD2 (6 bases). Germline CDR1 and CDR2: SQVTM and ANQGSEA. Trimming shortened V by 3 bases and J by 2 bases, and 14 bases separated the two germline ends. The CDR3 sequence is 14 residues long. CDR3 DNA: TGCAGCGTTGACGGGAGAGGGGATCCCTACGAGCAGTACTTC. Its translation: CSVDGRGDPYEQYF.

The V call is TRBV5-4, the J call TRBJ2-7; TRBD2 matches at 9 bases. The V gene end was trimmed by 1 base and the J gene end by 3 bases; junction bases not matched to a gene: 2. Germline CDR1 is SGHNT and CDR2 is YYREEE (reference sequence). The CDR3 runs 14 residues. The CDR3 reads CASSLSGGLYEQYF. DNA for the CDR3: TGTGCCAGCAGCTTGAGCGGGGGGCTCTACGAGCAGTACTTC.

The chain joins TRBV28 to TRBJ2-2, with D possibly TRBD1 on 6 matching bases. Germline lookup yields CDR1 MDHEN and CDR2 SYDVKM. The CDR3 runs 14 residues. The germline V and J ends were trimmed by 7 bases and 4 bases, with 13 bases remaining between them. The CDR3 loop reads CASIKTGGTGELFF. DNA of the CDR3: TGTGCCAGCATCAAGACAGGAGGCACCGGGGAGCTGTTTTTT.

The rearrangement joins TRBV5-1 to TRBJ2-2; unclear D gene. CDR3 size: 15 residues. Between the trimmed V and J ends, which lost 2 bases and 1 base, there was a span of 9 bases. Germline V CDR1 and CDR2: SGHRS, YFSETQ. CDR3 region: CASSFSVGNTGELFF. CDR3 in DNA: TGCGCCAGCAGCTTCTCAGTGGGGAACACCGGGGAGCTGTTTTTT. The full variable domain, completed using reference TRBV5-1 and TRBJ2-2, is KAGVTQTPRYLIKTRGQQVTLSCSPISGHRSVSWYQQTPGQGLQFLFEYFSETQRNKGNFPGRFSGRQFSNSRSEMNVSTLELGDSALYLCASSFSVGNTGELFFGEGSRLTVL.

This chain joins TRBV18 and TRBJ2-7; D unclear. The CDR3 extends over 15 amino acids. Germline lookup yields CDR1 KGHSH and CDR2 LQKENI. With 5 bases removed from V and 0 bases from J, the gap between germline ends came to 14 bases. DNA for the CDR3: TGTGCCAGCTCAACTTACAGCAGGAGCTCCTACGAGCAGTACTTC. Translated, it gives CASSTYSRSSYEQYF.

The chain links TRBV19 to TRBJ2-1; 7 bases align to TRBD1. With V trimmed by 5 bases and J by 4 bases, 14 bases remained unmatched. Germline V CDR1 and CDR2: LNHDA, SQIVND (reference sequence). This CDR3 has 17 amino acids. CDR3 protein: CASSHERGQTIYNEQFF. CDR3 DNA: TGTGCCAGTAGTCATGAGAGGGGACAGACTATTTACAATGAGCAGTTCTTC.

The chain uses TRBV6-5 and TRBJ1-1; perhaps TRBD1 as D (5 bases). CDR1 is MNHEY, CDR2 SVGAGI, per germline. The CDR3 is 14 residues long. The V gene lost 4 bases and the J gene lost 1 base, with 10 bases spanning the gap. CDR3 DNA: TGTGCCAGCAGTTTATGGGGGGAGAACACTGAAGCTTTCTTT. Translated, it gives CASSLWGENTEAFF.

This clone occurred once. The chain employs TRBV6-5 and TRBJ1-3, with 7 bases fitting TRBD1. Germline V gene sequence: CDR1 MNHEY, CDR2 SVGAGI. The CDR3 is 15 residues long. V lost 6 bases and J lost 4; bases outside the gene matches: 9. The CDR3 is CASSLQGGTGNTIYF. In DNA form, the CDR3 reads TGTGCCAGCAGCCTGCAGGGGGGTACCGGAAACACCATATATTTT.

This clone is a singleton in its sample. The rearrangement joins TRBV7-9 to TRBJ1-2; D is possibly TRBD1 (5 bases). The CDR3 covers 13 residues. Germline V gene lookup returns CDR1 SEHNR and CDR2 FQNEAQ (reference sequence). The V end lost 4 bases, the J end lost 7 bases, and 13 bases lay between the germline ends. CDR3 residues: CASSYGTSSGYTF. For the CDR3, the DNA is TGTGCCAGCAGCTACGGGACCTCCAGTGGCTACACCTTC.

The chain has TRBV9 and TRBJ1-3; D is uncertain. Trimming took 5 bases from V and 0 from J, leaving 6 bases between them. This CDR3 comprises 13 residues. Per germline, CDR1 SGDLS and CDR2 YYNGEE. CDR3 sequence reads: CASSGFSGNTIYF. The CDR3 DNA reads TGTGCCAGCAGTGGTTTCTCTGGAAACACCATATATTTT. Based on the CDR3 plus reference TRBV9 and TRBJ1-3, the full variable domain is DSGVTQTPKHLITATGQRVTLRCSPRSGDLSVYWYQQSLDQGLQFLIQYYNGEERAKGNILERFSAQQFPDLHSELNLSSLELGDSALYFCASSGFSGNTIYFGEGSWLTVV.

This clone was recorded only once. This CDR3 is also generated by other DNA sequences in the sample. J is TRBJ2-1 and V is TRBV19; perhaps D is TRBD1 or TRBD2 (5 bases each). Germline CDR1 and CDR2: LNHDA and SQIVND (reference sequence). The CDR3 is 11 residues long. Trimming left V 6 bases short and J 9 bases short, with 9 bases between. For the CDR3, the DNA is TGTGCCAGTAGCCGTGGGGGTGAGCAGTTCTTC. Translated, it gives CASSRGGEQFF.

The CDR3 DNA reads as TGCGCCAGCAGGGACAGCTATAGCAATCAGCCCCAGCATTTT. Translating gives CASRDSYSNQPQHF. This chain links TRBV10-2 with TRBJ1-5; a possible D gene is TRBD1 (6 bases). Trimming shortened V by 6 bases and J by 0 bases, and 9 bases separated the two germline ends. The CDR3 loop spans 14 amino acids. The germline gives CDR1 WSHSY, CDR2 SAAADI.

The rearrangement uses TRBV5-4 and TRBJ2-5; 7 nucleotides agree with TRBD1. Germline-derived CDR1 and CDR2 are SGHNT and YYREEE (reference sequence). The CDR3 extends over 16 amino acids. Germline trimming cut 3 bases from V and 3 bases from J; bases unmatched to any gene: 11. CDR3 in amino acids: CASSSFLRDSKETQYF. The CDR3 DNA reads TGTGCCAGCAGCTCCTTTCTCCGGGACAGCAAAGAGACCCAGTACTTC.

The chain links TRBV30 to TRBJ2-2; D assignment may be TRBD1 or TRBD2 (5 bases each). CDR1 and CDR2 (germline): GTSNPN, SVGIG (reference sequence). CDR3 size: 13 residues. V was cut by 0 bases and J by 8 bases, with 10 bases left in between. The CDR3 region has the DNA TGTGCCTGGAGTGTATCAGGGAGAGGGGAGCTGTTTTTT. Amino acids: CAWSVSGRGELFF. The full variable domain, in which reference TRBV30 and TRBJ2-2 provide the parts outside the CDR3, is SQTIHQWPATLVQPVGSPLSLECTVEGTSNPNLYWYRQAAGRGLQLLFYSVGIGQISSEVPQNLSASRPQDRQFILSSKKLLLSDSGFYLCAWSVSGRGELFFGEGSRLTVL.

This rearrangement joins TRBV7-6 to TRBJ2-7; 7 bases are a match to TRBD1. J was trimmed by 6 bases and V by 4 bases; bases with no gene match: 9. Per the germline V gene, CDR1 is SGHVS and CDR2 is FNYEAQ. This CDR3 is built from 14 residues. The CDR3 DNA follows: TGTGCCAGCAGCTATCGGGACAGCCGGCGCGAGCAGTACTTC. Its protein is CASSYRDSRREQYF.

This chain joins TRBV10-2 and TRBJ2-6; the match to TRBD1 covers 8 bases. In germline, CDR1 is WSHSY, CDR2 SAAADI. With 6 bases clipped from V and 0 bases from J, the junction kept 4 bases outside the gene matches. This CDR3 contains 16 residues. CDR3: CASRGTGVSGANVLTF. DNA for the CDR3: TGCGCCAGCAGAGGGACAGGAGTCTCTGGGGCCAACGTCCTGACTTTC.

The V gene is TRBV30, the J gene TRBJ2-3; TRBD1 agrees at 8 bases. CDR3 size: 14 residues. V dropped 1 base and J dropped 4; count of bases not matched to a gene: 4. CDR1 GTSNPN and CDR2 SVGIG come from the germline V gene (reference sequence). In nucleotides, the CDR3 is TGTGCCTGGAGTGGGACAGGGTCCCCAGATACGCAGTATTTT. It encodes CAWSGTGSPDTQYF.

The genes are TRBV9 and TRBJ2-5; TRBD2 aligns across 8 bases. The CDR3 consists of 15 residues. V lost 0 bases and J lost 1; bases outside the gene matches: 2. From germline, CDR1 is SGDLS and CDR2 YYNGEE. In DNA, the CDR3 is TGTGCCAGCAGCGTAGCGGGAGGGCCCCAAGAGACCCAGTACTTC. Encoded protein: CASSVAGGPQETQYF.

On this clone itself: The same CDR3 arises from other DNA sequences in this sample as well. The chain uses TRBV4-1 and TRBJ2-1, with D possibly matching TRBD2 (5 bases). The germline V gene has CDR1 MGHRA and CDR2 YSYEKL. The CDR3 has 16 residues. Trimming removed 0 bases from V and 7 bases from J, with 16 bases in between. Here the CDR3 DNA reads TGCGCCAGCAGCCAAGATGTAGGACTGAGACTTAATGAGCAGTTCTTC. Translation: CASSQDVGLRLNEQFF.

The rearrangement uses TRBV19 and TRBJ2-1; TRBD2 agrees at 14 bases. Germline V CDR1 and CDR2: LNHDA, SQIVND (reference sequence). Trimming cost V 5 bases and J 8 bases; bases outside gene matches: 11. This CDR3 is built from 17 residues. As DNA, the CDR3 is TGTGCCAGTAGTTCGCCCCCCGGGACTAGCGGGAGCTATGAGCAGTTCTTC. This codes for CASSSPPGTSGSYEQFF. The full variable domain, rest sourced from reference TRBV19 and TRBJ2-1, is DGGITQSPKYLFRKEGQNVTLSCEQNLNHDAMYWYRQDPGQGLRLIYYSQIVNDFQKGDIAEGYSVSREKKESFPLTVTSAQKNPTAFYLCASSSPPGTSGSYEQFFGPGTRLTVL.

The V gene is TRBV29-1, the J gene TRBJ1-6, with TRBD1 as a possible D gene (6 bases). The V gene's germline CDR1 is SQVTM and CDR2 ANQGSEA. The CDR3 contains 15 residues. V shed 5 bases and J shed 9 bases, with 20 bases lying between them. The CDR3 spells CSVKEDSQGFSPLHF. The CDR3 DNA sequence: TGCAGCGTTAAGGAGGACTCACAGGGATTTTCACCCCTCCACTTT.

This chain uses TRBV5-1 with TRBJ1-4, with D maybe TRBD1 (5 bases). The CDR3 has 15 residues. Germline V lookup: CDR1 SGHRS, CDR2 YFSETQ. Between the trimmed V and J ends, which lost 4 bases and 0 bases, there was a span of 10 bases. DNA of the CDR3: TGCGCCAGCAGCATCGGGACCACAACTAATGAAAAACTGTTTTTT. Protein sequence: CASSIGTTTNEKLFF.

The chain carries TRBV5-6 and TRBJ1-5, with D possibly TRBD1 on 5 matching bases. The germline V gene has CDR1 SGHDT and CDR2 YYEEEE. CDR3 size: 15 residues. Trimming removed 1 base from V and 11 bases from J, with 19 bases in between. The CDR3 protein is CASSLRGIGIRAQHF. CDR3 bases: TGTGCCAGCAGCTTGCGGGGGATTGGAATCCGGGCCCAGCATTTT.